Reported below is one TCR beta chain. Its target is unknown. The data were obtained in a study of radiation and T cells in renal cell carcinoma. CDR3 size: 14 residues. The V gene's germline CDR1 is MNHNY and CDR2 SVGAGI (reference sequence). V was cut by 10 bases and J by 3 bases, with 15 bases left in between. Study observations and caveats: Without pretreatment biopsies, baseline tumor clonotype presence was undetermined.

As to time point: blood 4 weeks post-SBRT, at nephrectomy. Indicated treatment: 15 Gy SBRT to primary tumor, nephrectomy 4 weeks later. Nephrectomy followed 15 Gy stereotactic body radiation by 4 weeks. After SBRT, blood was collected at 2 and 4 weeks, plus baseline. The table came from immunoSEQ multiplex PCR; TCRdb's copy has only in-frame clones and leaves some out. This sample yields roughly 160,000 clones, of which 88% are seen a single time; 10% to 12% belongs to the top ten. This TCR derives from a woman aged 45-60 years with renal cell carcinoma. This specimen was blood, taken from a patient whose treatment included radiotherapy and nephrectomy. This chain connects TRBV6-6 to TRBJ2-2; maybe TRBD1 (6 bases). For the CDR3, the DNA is TGTGCCATCTTCGACAGGACCTACACCGGGGAGCTGTTTTTT. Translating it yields CAIFDRTYTGELFF.